This is a list of T cell receptor beta chains from one sample in a study of T cell repertoires in cytomegalovirus infection. For these TCRs, the target antigens are not known. Each CDR3 protein gets one entry after TCRdb re-called the reads with MiXCR. This table holds approximately 730,000 distinct CDR3 sequences, about 27% found once. The sample was cultured CD8+ T cells from PBMCs, taken from culture after CMV antigen stimulation. These receptors all come from a human donor in good health (CMV status not recorded). Some clones in this sample may be carry-over from other donors' samples. Each CDR3 is given with its conserved first and last residue. D genes are given only for firm matches. Clone sizes are given selectively: once, few, many, or a class where the clone is expanded.

v_gene: TRBV5-1; len: 16; j_gene: TRBJ2-1; abundance: .; d_gene: .; CDR3nt: TGCGCCAGCAGTTTACGGGCCCCCGCGGTATACAATGAGCAGTTCTTC; CDR3aa: CASSLRAPAVYNEQFF
v_gene: TRBV20-1; len: 12; j_gene: TRBJ1-1; abundance: .; d_gene: .; CDR3nt: TGCAGTGGAATACAGGGGAACACTGAAGCTTTCTTT; CDR3aa: CSGIQGNTEAFF
v_gene: TRBV19; len: 12; j_gene: TRBJ2-1; abundance: .; d_gene: TRBD1; CDR3nt: TGTGCCAGTACTGGACAGGCAGGGGAGCAGTTCTTC; CDR3aa: CASTGQAGEQFF
v_gene: TRBV10-3; len: 14; j_gene: TRBJ1-2; abundance: .; d_gene: TRBD1; CDR3nt: TGTGCCATCAGGTTTGAAGGACAGGGTGTCGGCTACACCTTC; CDR3aa: CAIRFEGQGVGYTF
v_gene: TRBV20-1; len: 13; j_gene: TRBJ1-2; abundance: .; d_gene: .; CDR3nt: TGCAGTGCTAGAGACCCGGGACCCCCAAGCTACACCTTC; CDR3aa: CSARDPGPPSYTF
v_gene: TRBV12-3/TRBV12-4; len: 13; j_gene: TRBJ2-1; abundance: .; d_gene: .; CDR3nt: TGTGCCAGCGGTTTCGATCTCTACAATGAGCAGTTCTTC; CDR3aa: CASGFDLYNEQFF
v_gene: TRBV29-1; len: 16; j_gene: TRBJ2-7; abundance: .; d_gene: TRBD2; CDR3nt: TGCAGCGTTCTCGGACTAGCGGGGGGTTACTCCTACGAGCAGTACTTC; CDR3aa: CSVLGLAGGYSYEQYF
v_gene: TRBV6-6; len: 14; j_gene: TRBJ2-1; abundance: .; d_gene: TRBD1; CDR3nt: TGTGCCAGCAGTTACACACAGGGGGGAAATGAGCAGTTCTTC; CDR3aa: CASSYTQGGNEQFF
v_gene: TRBV6-6; len: 14; j_gene: TRBJ2-7; abundance: .; d_gene: .; CDR3nt: TGTGCCAGCAATGACCGGGACTTTGACTACGAGCAGTACTTC; CDR3aa: CASNDRDFDYEQYF
v_gene: TRBV7-6; len: 15; j_gene: TRBJ2-1; abundance: .; d_gene: .; CDR3nt: TGTGCCAGCAGCCCGGGCGGGACAGATGACCATGAGCAGTTCTTC; CDR3aa: CASSPGGTDDHEQFF
v_gene: TRBV6-6; len: 18; j_gene: TRBJ1-5; abundance: .; d_gene: TRBD1; CDR3nt: TGTGCCAGCAGTTACGGGACAGGGGGCTTTGGGAGCAATCAGCCCCAGCATTTT; CDR3aa: CASSYGTGGFGSNQPQHF
v_gene: TRBV12-3/TRBV12-4; len: 14; j_gene: TRBJ2-5; abundance: .; d_gene: TRBD2; CDR3nt: TGTGCCAGCAGCACTAGCGGGGGGGGGAGGGACCAGTACTTC; CDR3aa: CASSTSGGGRDQYF
v_gene: TRBV6-2/TRBV6-3; len: 16; j_gene: TRBJ2-3; abundance: many; d_gene: .; CDR3nt: TGTGCCAGCAGTTACGAGGAGGGACAGTTCACAGATACGCAGTATTTT; CDR3aa: CASSYEEGQFTDTQYF
v_gene: TRBV12-3/TRBV12-4; len: 16; j_gene: TRBJ1-5; abundance: .; d_gene: .; CDR3nt: TGTGCCAGCAGTTTATTACCGACAGGATCTCAGCAGCCCCAGCATTTT; CDR3aa: CASSLLPTGSQQPQHF
v_gene: TRBV7-2; len: 14; j_gene: TRBJ1-1; abundance: few; d_gene: .; CDR3nt: TGTGCCAGCAGCTTAGTATTAGGGTACACTGAAGCTTTCTTT; CDR3aa: CASSLVLGYTEAFF
v_gene: TRBV6-2/TRBV6-3; len: 18; j_gene: TRBJ1-1; abundance: .; d_gene: .; CDR3nt: TGTGCCAGCAGTTACCCGGACAGTAAGACCTTTCTGAACACTGAAGCTTTCTTT; CDR3aa: CASSYPDSKTFLNTEAFF
v_gene: TRBV15; len: 16; j_gene: TRBJ1-1; abundance: few; d_gene: .; CDR3nt: TGTGCCACCAGCAGATCGTGGACAGAACAGAACACTGAAGCTTTCTTT; CDR3aa: CATSRSWTEQNTEAFF
v_gene: TRBV18; len: 15; j_gene: TRBJ1-2; abundance: few; d_gene: .; CDR3nt: TGTGCCAGCTCACCACCCGAGAGGGCCCCGCATGGCTACACCTTC; CDR3aa: CASSPPERAPHGYTF
v_gene: TRBV6-6; len: 15; j_gene: TRBJ2-3; abundance: .; d_gene: .; CDR3nt: TGTGCCAGCGAAAGACCTGTCCTGGGCACAGATACGCAGTATTTT; CDR3aa: CASERPVLGTDTQYF
v_gene: TRBV10-3; len: 15; j_gene: TRBJ1-4; abundance: few; d_gene: TRBD1; CDR3nt: TGTGCCATCAGTCTCACCGGGACAGGGGGTGAAAAACTGTTTTTT; CDR3aa: CAISLTGTGGEKLFF
v_gene: TRBV19; len: 11; j_gene: TRBJ1-1; abundance: few; d_gene: .; CDR3nt: TGTGCCAGTAGCCGGAGTTATGAAGCTTTCTTT; CDR3aa: CASSRSYEAFF
v_gene: TRBV27; len: 14; j_gene: TRBJ1-4; abundance: once; d_gene: TRBD1; CDR3nt: TGTGCCAGCAGTGACAGGGGTTTTAATGAAAAACTGTTTTTT; CDR3aa: CASSDRGFNEKLFF
v_gene: TRBV2; len: 11; j_gene: TRBJ1-2; abundance: .; d_gene: .; CDR3nt: TGTGCCAACCCCCGGGCTTCTGGCTACACCTTC; CDR3aa: CANPRASGYTF
v_gene: TRBV10-3; len: 14; j_gene: TRBJ1-1; abundance: .; d_gene: .; CDR3nt: TGTGCCATCAGTGAAAGACAGATGAACACTGAAGCTTTCTTT; CDR3aa: CAISERQMNTEAFF